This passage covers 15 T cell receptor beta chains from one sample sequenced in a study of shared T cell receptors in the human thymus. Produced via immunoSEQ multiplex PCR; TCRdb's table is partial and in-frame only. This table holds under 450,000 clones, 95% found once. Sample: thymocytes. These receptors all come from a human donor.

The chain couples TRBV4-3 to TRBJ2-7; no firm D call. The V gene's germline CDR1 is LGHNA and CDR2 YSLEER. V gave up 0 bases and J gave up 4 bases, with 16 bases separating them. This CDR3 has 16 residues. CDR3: CASSQEGWMRPYEQYF. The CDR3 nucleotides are TGCGCCAGCAGCCAAGAAGGGTGGATGAGGCCATACGAGCAGTACTTC.

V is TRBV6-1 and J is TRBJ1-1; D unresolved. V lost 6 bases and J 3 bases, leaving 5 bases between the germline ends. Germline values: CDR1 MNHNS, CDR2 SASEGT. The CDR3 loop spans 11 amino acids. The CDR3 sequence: CASRFYTEAFF. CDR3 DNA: TGTGCCAGCAGGTTCTACACTGAAGCTTTCTTT.

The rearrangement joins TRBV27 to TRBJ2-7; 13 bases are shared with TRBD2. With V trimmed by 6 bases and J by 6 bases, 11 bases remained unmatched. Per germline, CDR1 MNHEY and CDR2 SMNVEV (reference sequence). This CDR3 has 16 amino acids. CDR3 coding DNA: TGTGCCAGCAGCCGGACTAGCGGGAGTTCCGGATCCGAGCAGTACTTC. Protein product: CASSRTSGSSGSEQYF.

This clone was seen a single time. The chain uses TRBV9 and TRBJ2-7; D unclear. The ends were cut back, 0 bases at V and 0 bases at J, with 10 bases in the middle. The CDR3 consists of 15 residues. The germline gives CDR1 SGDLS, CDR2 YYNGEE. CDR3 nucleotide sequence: TGTGCCAGCAGCGTAGGTCCAGGTAGCTCCTACGAGCAGTACTTC. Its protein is CASSVGPGSSYEQYF. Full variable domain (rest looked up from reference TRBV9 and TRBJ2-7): DSGVTQTPKHLITATGQRVTLRCSPRSGDLSVYWYQQSLDQGLQFLIQYYNGEERAKGNILERFSAQQFPDLHSELNLSSLELGDSALYFCASSVGPGSSYEQYFGPGTRLTVT.

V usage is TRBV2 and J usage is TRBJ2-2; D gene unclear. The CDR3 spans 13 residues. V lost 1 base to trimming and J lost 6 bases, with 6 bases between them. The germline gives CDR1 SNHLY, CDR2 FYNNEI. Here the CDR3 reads CASSEGVSGELFF. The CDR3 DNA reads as TGTGCCAGCAGTGAAGGGGTTTCCGGGGAGCTGTTTTTT.

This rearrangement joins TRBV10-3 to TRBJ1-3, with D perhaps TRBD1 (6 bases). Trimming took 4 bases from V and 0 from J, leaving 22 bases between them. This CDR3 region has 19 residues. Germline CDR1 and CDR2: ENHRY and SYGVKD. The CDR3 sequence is CAISGEPGGQLFSGNTIYF. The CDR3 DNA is TGTGCCATCAGTGGGGAGCCCGGCGGACAGCTTTTCTCTGGAAACACCATATATTTT.

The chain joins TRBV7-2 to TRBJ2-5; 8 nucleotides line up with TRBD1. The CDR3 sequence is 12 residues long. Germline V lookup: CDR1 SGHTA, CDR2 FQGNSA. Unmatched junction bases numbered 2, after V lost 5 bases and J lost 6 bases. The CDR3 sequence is CASSGRGQTQYF. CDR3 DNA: TGTGCCAGCAGCGGCAGGGGGCAGACCCAGTACTTC.

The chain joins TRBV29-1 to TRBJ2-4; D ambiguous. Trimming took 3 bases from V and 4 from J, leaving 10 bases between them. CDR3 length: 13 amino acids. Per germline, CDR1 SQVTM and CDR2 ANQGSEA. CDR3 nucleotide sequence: TGCAGCGTTGAGTCAGGTTCGAAAAACATTCAGTACTTC. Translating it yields CSVESGSKNIQYF.

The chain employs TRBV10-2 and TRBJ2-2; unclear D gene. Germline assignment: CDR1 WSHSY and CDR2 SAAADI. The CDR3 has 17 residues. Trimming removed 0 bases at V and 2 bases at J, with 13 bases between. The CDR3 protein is CASSESVWRRNTGELFF. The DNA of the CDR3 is TGCGCCAGCAGTGAGTCGGTTTGGCGGAGAAACACCGGGGAGCTGTTTTTT.

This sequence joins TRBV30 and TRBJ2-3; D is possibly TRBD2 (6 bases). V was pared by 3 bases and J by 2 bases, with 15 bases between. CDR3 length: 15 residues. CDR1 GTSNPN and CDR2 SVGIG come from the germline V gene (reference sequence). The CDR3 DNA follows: TGTGCCTGGAGAGGCCTAGCGAGACCCACAGATACGCAGTATTTT. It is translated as CAWRGLARPTDTQYF. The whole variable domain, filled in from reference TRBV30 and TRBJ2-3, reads SQTIHQWPATLVQPVGSPLSLECTVEGTSNPNLYWYRQAAGRGLQLLFYSVGIGQISSEVPQNLSASRPQDRQFILSSKKLLLSDSGFYLCAWRGLARPTDTQYFGPGTRLTVL.

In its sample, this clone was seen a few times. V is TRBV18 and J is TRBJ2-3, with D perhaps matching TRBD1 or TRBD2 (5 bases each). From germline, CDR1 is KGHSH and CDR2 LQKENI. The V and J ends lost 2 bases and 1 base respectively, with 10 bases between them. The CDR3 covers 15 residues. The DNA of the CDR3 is TGTGCCAGCTCACCAGTCGGGGCTCGCACAGATACGCAGTATTTT. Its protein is CASSPVGARTDTQYF.

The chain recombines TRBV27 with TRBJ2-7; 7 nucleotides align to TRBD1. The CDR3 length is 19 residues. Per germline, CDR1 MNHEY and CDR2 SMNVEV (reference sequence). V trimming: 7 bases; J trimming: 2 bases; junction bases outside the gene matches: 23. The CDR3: CASNPGVQRGPRKPYEQYF. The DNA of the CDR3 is TGTGCCAGCAATCCAGGGGTGCAAAGGGGGCCCCGCAAACCCTACGAGCAGTACTTC.

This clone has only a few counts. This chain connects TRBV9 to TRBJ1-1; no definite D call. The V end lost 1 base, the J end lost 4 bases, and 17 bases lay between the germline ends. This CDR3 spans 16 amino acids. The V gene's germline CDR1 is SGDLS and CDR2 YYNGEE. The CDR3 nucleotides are TGTGCCAGCAGCGTAAATATTCGGGAATTGGGCACTGAAGCTTTCTTT. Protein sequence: CASSVNIRELGTEAFF.

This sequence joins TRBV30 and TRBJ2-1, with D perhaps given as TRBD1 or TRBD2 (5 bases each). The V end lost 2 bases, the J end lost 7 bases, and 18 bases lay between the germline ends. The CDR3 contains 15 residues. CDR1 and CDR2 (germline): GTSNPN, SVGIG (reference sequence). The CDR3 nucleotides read TGTGCCTGGAGTCTTTTTGCCGGGACCTCGAATGAGCAGTTCTTC. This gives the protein CAWSLFAGTSNEQFF.

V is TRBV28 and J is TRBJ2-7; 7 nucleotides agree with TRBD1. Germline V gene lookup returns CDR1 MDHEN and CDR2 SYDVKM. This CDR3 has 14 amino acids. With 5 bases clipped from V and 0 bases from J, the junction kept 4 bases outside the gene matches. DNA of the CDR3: TGTGCCAGCAGTATACAGGGGAGCTCCTACGAGCAGTACTTC. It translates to CASSIQGSSYEQYF.